This TCR beta chain was observed in a study of T cell responses to AZD1222 COVID-19 vaccine. Whole-study findings and limits: The donor cohort was predominantly white British with a female majority, and clonal diversity may have been underestimated. Once two AZD1222 doses were given, Spike-specific TCR breadth and depth went up. Of the AZD1222 recipients, only five to seven were seropositive at baseline.

The repertoire was sequenced with immunoSEQ multiplex PCR; TCRdb's copy has only in-frame clones and lacks some. The sample contains some 120,000 clones, approximately 82% of which appear only once. This clone is a singleton in its sample. Antigen specificity is unknown. This receptor was identified in an adult who received the AZD1222 COVID-19 vaccine. The starting material was peripheral blood, obtained 28 days after the second AZD1222 dose.

As DNA, the CDR3 is TGCGCCAGCAGCTCGGCCAGTAGCTCTGGAAACACCATATATTTT. This encodes CASSSASSSGNTIYF. The chain links TRBV5-1 to TRBJ1-3; D gene ambiguous. The germline V gene encodes CDR1 SGHRS and CDR2 YFSETQ. This CDR3 contains 15 residues. The ends were cut back, 3 bases at V and 0 bases at J, with 10 bases in the middle.